The next 26 T cell receptor beta chains were all read from a single sample in a study of spatial heterogeneity in lung cancer (dated by TCRdb to about 2019). The library was generated by 5' RACE. Sequencing used a NextSeq 500. The public reads were reanalyzed by TCRdb: fastp trimming at Q25, MiXCR alignment, in-frame beta chains only. Rows with one shared CDR3 protein collapse into an entry with the most common genes and DNA. This sample gives around 1,500 distinct CDR3 sequences in total; more than 4.5% of them show up just once. Jointly, the top ten make up roughly three fifths of the sample. The sample's time point label is to be understood as: sample taken at primary tumor resection. Beyond this particular receptor, the publication reports: A correlation was observed between the number of expanded intratumoral alpha and beta TCRs and the tumor nonsynonymous mutation count.

Their antigen targets remain unknown. The sample was lung tumor tissue, taken at surgery. The receptor source for this set is a female donor with early-stage non-small cell lung cancer.

This clonotype has a count of ten or more. Found in a library prepared for alpha chains, this beta chain is an off-target read, and its abundance has little meaning. The V gene is TRBV2, the J gene TRBJ2-5; D unresolved. V lost 3 bases and J lost 4, with 9 bases in between. Germline V lookup: CDR1 SNHLY, CDR2 FYNNEI. The CDR3 runs 13 residues. CDR3 nucleotides: TGTGCCAGCAGTGACAACCGGAGAGAGACCCAGTACTTC. Translating gives CASSDNRRETQYF.

Relative to its sample, this clonotype is medium-sized. This beta chain is an off-target read within a library intended for alpha chains, so its frequency means little. The J gene is TRBJ2-7, the V gene TRBV6-1; 7 bases match TRBD2. Germline CDR1 and CDR2: MNHNS and SASEGT. V shed 2 bases, J shed 5 bases, and the junction held 9 bases outside the gene matches. The length of the CDR3 is 15 residues. CDR3 coding DNA: TGTGCCAGCAGTGAAATCGCGGGAGAATCGGACGAGCAGTACTTC. It codes for CASSEIAGESDEQYF.

By sample share, this clonotype is medium-sized. This beta chain is a stray read from a library made for alpha chains; its abundance is not meaningful. V is TRBV12-5 and J is TRBJ1-1; D gene uncertain. The ends were cut back, 0 bases at V and 1 base at J, with 9 bases in the middle. This CDR3 comprises 15 residues. The germline gives CDR1 LGHNT, CDR2 FRNRAP. CDR3 sequence (DNA): TGTGCTAGTGGTTTGGTACACTCGGGGAACACTGAAGCTTTCTTT. It codes for CASGLVHSGNTEAFF.

By share of the sample, this clonotype is medium-sized. This beta chain is a stray sequence in a library constructed for alpha chains; its clone size is not meaningful. The V gene is TRBV21-1, the J gene TRBJ2-7; the D call TRBD1 from the table was never checked on the DNA. TRBV21-1 is listed as a pseudogene. CDR3 length: 15 residues. The CDR3 region is CASKEGQGTENEQYF. The CDR3 region has the DNA TGTGCCAGCAAAGAGGGACAGGGGACAGAGAACGAGCAGTACTTC.

This clonotype counts as medium-sized. In a library made to pick up alpha chains, this beta chain is a stray read with a size that means little. The J gene is TRBJ2-3, the V gene TRBV4-2, with 8 bases lining up with TRBD1. CDR1 is LGHNA and CDR2 is YNFKEQ in the germline V gene. The CDR3 has 20 amino acids. Losses at the gene ends were 3 bases for V and 0 bases for J; bases not matched to a gene: 17. This CDR3 is CASSQGAGGAAISSTDTQYF. CDR3 sequence (DNA): TGTGCCAGCAGCCAGGGGGCAGGGGGCGCGGCCATCTCAAGCACAGATACGCAGTATTTT.

Notes on this clonotype: Within a library made for alpha chains, this beta chain is off target, and its count is uninformative. The rearrangement uses TRBV4-2 and TRBJ2-3; a possible D gene is TRBD2 (6 bases). The CDR3 loop spans 14 amino acids. Deletions cut 3 bases from V and 3 bases from J, with 10 bases between. From germline, CDR1 is LGHNA and CDR2 YNFKEQ. For the CDR3, the DNA is TGTGCCAGCAGCCAGGACTACTCTACAGATACGCAGTATTTT. Translated: CASSQDYSTDTQYF.

This clonotype qualifies as medium-sized. Because this beta chain is a stray read in a library intended to capture alpha chains, its abundance should not be given much weight. The V gene is TRBV3-1, the J gene TRBJ1-4; 8 bases are shared with TRBD1. The ends lost 3 bases at V and 8 bases at J; junction bases unmatched: 5. This CDR3 contains 14 residues. Germline-derived CDR1 and CDR2 are LGHDT and YNNKEL (reference sequence). The DNA of the CDR3 is TGTGCCAGCAGCCACCGGACAGGGAACGAAAAACTGTTTTTT. It codes for CASSHRTGNEKLFF.

This clonotype is classed as medium-sized (0.01 to 0.1%). In a library made to pick up alpha chains, this beta chain is a stray read with a size that means little. This chain links TRBV5-1 with TRBJ2-1; 9 bases are shared with TRBD2. CDR3 length equals 15 residues. Looked up from germline, CDR1 is SGHRS and CDR2 is YFSETQ. Trimming took 2 bases from V and 9 from J; bases not matched to a gene: 9. The CDR3 protein is CASSFGAGGPGEQFF. In DNA, the CDR3 is TGCGCCAGCAGCTTTGGTGCGGGGGGGCCGGGTGAGCAGTTCTTC.

This clonotype was seen only a few times. This may be a read error, as it is one base from a much larger clone. This beta chain appears as a stray read in a library generated for alpha chains; its size is not informative. The chain uses TRBV20-1 and TRBJ1-5, with D perhaps TRBD1 (5 bases). Between the trimmed V and J ends, which lost 5 bases and 6 bases, there was a span of 17 bases. Looked up from germline, CDR1 is DFQATT and CDR2 is SNEGSKA (reference sequence). The CDR3 spans 14 residues. The chain's CDR3 is CSAGTLVGIQPQHF. In nucleotides, the CDR3 is TGCAGTGCTGGGACCTTGGTAGGCATTCAGCCCCAGCATTTT.

By share of the sample, this clonotype is medium-sized. With the library built for alpha chains, this beta chain is off target and its frequency is not meaningful. This chain links TRBV27 with TRBJ2-6, with unresolved D. CDR1 and CDR2 (germline): MNHEY, SMNVEV (reference sequence). CDR3 length: 17 amino acids. V lost 4 bases and J 0 bases, leaving 13 bases between the germline ends. CDR3 coding DNA: TGTGCCAGCAGTTCCTTACCGGGCGGCTCTGGGGCCAACGTCCTGACTTTC. Translating it yields CASSSLPGGSGANVLTF.

This clonotype rates as medium-sized. This beta chain was picked up by a library intended for alpha chains and is off target, so its count carries little meaning. V and J are TRBV5-1 and TRBJ2-3; TRBD2 aligns across 9 bases. Germline values: CDR1 SGHRS, CDR2 YFSETQ. The V segment lost 4 bases and the J segment 0 bases; nucleotides outside the gene matches: 9. The CDR3 totals 17 residues. CDR3 nucleotide sequence: TGCGCCAGCAGCGTTGAACTAGCGGGCGCTAGCACAGATACGCAGTATTTT. Translation: CASSVELAGASTDTQYF.

This clonotype is deemed medium-sized. Since it is a stray read in a library aimed at alpha chains, this beta chain has a size that is not meaningful. The chain carries TRBV18 and TRBJ1-5, with D possibly being TRBD1 (5 bases). The V gene's germline CDR1 is KGHSH and CDR2 LQKENI. This CDR3 has 15 amino acids. Between the trimmed V and J ends, which lost 6 bases and 5 bases, there was a span of 17 bases. CDR3 nucleotides: TGTGCCAGCTCCATCGGGCGGGGGGAGGATCAGCCCCAGCATTTT. Translation: CASSIGRGEDQPQHF.

This clonotype ranks as medium-sized (0.01 to 0.1%). This beta chain is an off-target read within a library intended for alpha chains, so its frequency means little. The chain links TRBV5-1 to TRBJ1-6; unclear D gene. The CDR3 totals 14 residues. The germline V gene encodes CDR1 SGHRS and CDR2 YFSETQ. V lost 4 bases, J lost 8 bases, and 13 bases lay in between. CDR3 loop: CASSSREADSPLHF. DNA of the CDR3: TGCGCCAGCAGCAGCCGGGAGGCGGATTCACCCCTCCACTTT.

This clonotype has a handful of counts. Because this beta chain is a stray read in a library intended to capture alpha chains, its abundance should not be given much weight. The genes are TRBV7-6 and TRBJ2-5; D call uncertain. The ends were cut back, 8 bases at V and 5 bases at J, with 6 bases in the middle. The CDR3 contains 10 residues. Germline V gene data show CDR1 as SGHVS and CDR2 as FNYEAQ. The CDR3 spells CASLDETQYF. As DNA, the CDR3 is TGTGCCAGCTTAGATGAGACCCAGTACTTC.

This clonotype is medium-sized (0.01 to 0.1%) within its sample. In a library made to pick up alpha chains, this beta chain is a stray read with a size that means little. The chain is built from TRBV28 and TRBJ2-7; D not resolved. Trimming pared 2 bases from V and 3 bases from J, leaving 8 bases between. From germline, CDR1 is MDHEN and CDR2 SYDVKM. The CDR3 has 13 residues. CDR3 DNA sequence: TGTGCCAGCAGTTTACCGGGTTTCTACGAGCAGTACTTC. Protein product: CASSLPGFYEQYF.

This clonotype is termed medium-sized. This beta chain represents an off-target read in a library built for alpha chains; its size is of limited meaning. This sequence joins TRBV5-1 and TRBJ2-5; 12 bases line up with TRBD1. Per the germline V gene, CDR1 is SGHRS and CDR2 is YFSETQ. Trimming cost V 4 bases and J 5 bases; bases outside gene matches: 6. This CDR3 contains 15 residues. CDR3 in DNA: TGCGCCAGCAGCGCGGGACAGGGGGCGTTTGAGACCCAGTACTTC. Translating it yields CASSAGQGAFETQYF.

By share, this clonotype ranks as medium-sized. The library was built for alpha chains, so this beta chain is an off-target read and its size means little. This chain uses TRBV12-3 or TRBV12-4 with TRBJ2-5, with TRBD2 identical over 7 bases. The junction had 6 bases not matched to a gene; V was cut back by 9 bases and J by 2 bases. This CDR3 region has 13 residues. CDR3 in DNA: TGTGCCAGTAAGCGGGGACTACAAGAGACCCAGTACTTC. This codes for CASKRGLQETQYF.

This clonotype is medium-sized. A library prepared for alpha chains yielded this beta chain as an off-target read; its size is of little meaning. The rearrangement uses TRBV3-1 and TRBJ2-3, with TRBD2 matching 7 bases. The V gene's germline CDR1 is LGHDT and CDR2 YNNKEL (reference sequence). The CDR3 has 15 residues. The V gene end was trimmed by 1 base and the J gene end by 1 base; junction bases not matched to a gene: 2. CDR3 DNA: TGTGCCAGCAGCCAAGGGAGCGGGGGCACAGATACGCAGTATTTT. This codes for CASSQGSGGTDTQYF.

Within the sample, this clonotype is medium-sized. Because this beta chain is a stray read in a library intended to capture alpha chains, its abundance should not be given much weight. V and J are TRBV7-3 and TRBJ2-3; D gene ambiguous. CDR1 and CDR2 from the germline V gene are SGHTA and FQGTGA. Trimming stripped 5 bases from V and 3 bases from J, with 9 bases between. CDR3 size: 13 residues. The CDR3 DNA sequence: TGTGCCAGCAGCCCCGACCTTACAGATACGCAGTATTTT. It specifies CASSPDLTDTQYF.

In this sample, this clonotype is medium-sized. The library was built for alpha chains, so this beta chain is an off-target read and its size means little. The chain combines TRBV4-2 with TRBJ1-1, with D uncertain. There are 13 residues in the CDR3. Germline V gene data show CDR1 as LGHNA and CDR2 as YNFKEQ. The V gene lost 4 bases and the J gene lost 3 bases, with 9 bases spanning the gap. The CDR3 nucleotides read TGTGCCAGCAGCCTGGGCGGGGACACTGAAGCTTTCTTT. Its protein product is CASSLGGDTEAFF.

In its sample, this clonotype ranks as medium-sized. Because this beta chain is a stray read in a library intended to capture alpha chains, its abundance should not be given much weight. The chain links TRBV6-5 to TRBJ1-2; 7 bases align to TRBD1. This CDR3 contains 14 residues. J was trimmed by 3 bases and V by 3 bases; bases with no gene match: 4. Germline V CDR1 and CDR2: MNHEY, SVGAGI. The DNA for the CDR3 is TGTGCCAGCAGTTATACGCAGGGGGACTATGGCTACACCTTC. Translating gives CASSYTQGDYGYTF.

This clonotype counts as medium-sized (0.01 to 0.1%). Since the library was made to target alpha chains, this beta chain is a stray read and its abundance is not meaningful. This sequence joins TRBV14 and TRBJ1-4, with D possibly matching TRBD1 (5 bases). The V end lost 1 base, the J end lost 0 bases, and 9 bases lay between the germline ends. The CDR3 sequence is 16 residues long. Germline V gene sequence: CDR1 SGHDN, CDR2 FVKESK. The CDR3 spells CASSQGTRATNEKLFF. DNA for the CDR3: TGTGCCAGCAGCCAAGGGACCAGGGCAACTAATGAAAAACTGTTTTTT.

As for this clonotype: Little can be read into the size of this beta chain, an off-target read in a library designed for alpha chains. V is TRBV30 and J is TRBJ2-5; D gene unclear. The CDR3 length is 13 residues. Germline assignment: CDR1 GTSNPN and CDR2 SVGIG (reference sequence). V was clipped by 3 bases and J by 5 bases, with 13 bases between them. CDR3 DNA sequence: TGTGCCTGGAGGACCGTCCCGGCGGAGACCCAGTACTTC. Its protein is CAWRTVPAETQYF.

This clonotype was seen many times. Being off target in a library aimed at alpha chains, this beta chain has a size of little meaning. The chain employs TRBV5-1 and TRBJ1-1; D is unclear. CDR3 size: 13 residues. V lost 0 bases, J lost 4 bases, and 7 bases lay in between. CDR1 and CDR2 from the germline V gene are SGHRS and YFSETQ. CDR3 loop: CASSLEVSTEAFF. CDR3 in DNA: TGCGCCAGCAGCTTGGAGGTGAGCACTGAAGCTTTCTTT.

Many counts were recorded for this clonotype. With the library built for alpha chains, this beta chain is off target and its frequency is not meaningful. This chain joins TRBV10-3 and TRBJ2-1, with a weak D call TRBD1 (6 bases). Trimming left V 4 bases short and J 3 bases short, with 10 bases between. This CDR3 region has 14 residues. CDR1 ENHRY and CDR2 SYGVKD come from the germline V gene. CDR3 region: CAISGRTDYNEQFF. CDR3 nucleotide sequence: TGTGCCATCAGTGGACGGACAGACTACAATGAGCAGTTCTTC.

By its share, this clonotype is medium-sized. This beta chain is an off-target read within a library intended for alpha chains, so its frequency means little. The rearrangement joins TRBV12-3 or TRBV12-4 to TRBJ1-3; unclear D gene. Trimming removed 6 bases at V and 3 bases at J, with 6 bases between. The CDR3 sequence is 12 residues long. CDR3: CASRLSGNTIYF. The CDR3 DNA sequence: TGTGCCAGCAGACTGAGTGGAAACACCATATATTTT.